Listed here are 13 T cell receptor beta chains from one sample, sequenced in a study of T cell changes during pregnancy in multiple sclerosis. Measured with immunoSEQ multiplex PCR; TCRdb has only the in-frame clones, and not every one. Altogether 45,000 to 65,000 clones are present, about 94% being singletons, with the ten largest covering more than 2%. The source was CD8+ T cells from peripheral blood mononuclear cells, collected in the third trimester of pregnancy. These receptors were collected from a female donor with multiple sclerosis, enrolled in a pregnancy study.

This chain connects TRBV9 to TRBJ2-2; D is perhaps TRBD1 (6 bases). Germline V gene sequence: CDR1 SGDLS, CDR2 YYNGEE. V lost 0 bases and J lost 3, with 15 bases in between. The CDR3 length is 17 residues. Here the CDR3 reads CASSVDSGTLYTGELFF. The CDR3 DNA reads as TGTGCCAGCAGCGTAGACTCCGGGACACTCTACACCGGGGAGCTGTTTTTT.

The gene calls are TRBV19 and TRBJ2-7, with D possibly being TRBD1 (6 bases). This CDR3 comprises 15 residues. The germline V gene has CDR1 LNHDA and CDR2 SQIVND (reference sequence). V was clipped by 4 bases and J by 4 bases, with 17 bases between them. This CDR3 reads CASSTSGQGLYEQYF. Here the CDR3 DNA reads TGTGCCAGTAGTACCTCGGGTCAGGGGTTGTACGAGCAGTACTTC. Full variable domain (rest looked up from reference TRBV19 and TRBJ2-7): DGGITQSPKYLFRKEGQNVTLSCEQNLNHDAMYWYRQDPGQGLRLIYYSQIVNDFQKGDIAEGYSVSREKKESFPLTVTSAQKNPTAFYLCASSTSGQGLYEQYFGPGTRLTVT.

V gene TRBV13 combines with J gene TRBJ2-2, with D perhaps matching TRBD2 (5 bases). Per the germline V gene, CDR1 is PRHDT and CDR2 is FYEKMQ (reference sequence). The CDR3 totals 15 residues. V lost 4 bases, J lost 3 bases, and 12 bases lay in between. CDR3 sequence reads: CASSSLADYTGELFF. CDR3 bases: TGTGCCAGCAGCTCCCTAGCCGACTACACCGGGGAGCTGTTTTTT.

The genes are TRBV7-3 and TRBJ2-2, with 9 bases identical to TRBD1. The CDR3 sequence is 16 residues long. The V gene's germline CDR1 is SGHTA and CDR2 FQGTGA. The V and J ends lost 5 bases and 2 bases, in that order; junction bases with no gene match: 6. The DNA for the CDR3 is TGTGCCAGCAGCCTGGACAGGGGATCAAACACCGGGGAGCTGTTTTTT. Encoded protein: CASSLDRGSNTGELFF.

The rearrangement uses TRBV28 and TRBJ2-5, with TRBD1 matching over 7 bases. There are 10 residues in the CDR3. After removal of 9 bases from V and 7 bases from J, the junction contained 2 bases not matched to a gene. The germline V gene has CDR1 MDHEN and CDR2 SYDVKM. The CDR3 DNA follows: TGTGCCAGTTACAGGGGGACCCAGTACTTC. The encoded protein is CASYRGTQYF.

The rearrangement joins TRBV19 to TRBJ1-1; maybe TRBD1 (5 bases). V lost 8 bases and J 1 base, leaving 8 bases between the germline ends. The germline V gene encodes CDR1 LNHDA and CDR2 SQIVND (reference sequence). The CDR3 length is 12 residues. The CDR3 loop reads CASGHSNTEAFF. The CDR3, as DNA: TGTGCCAGTGGACATTCGAACACTGAAGCTTTCTTT.

CDR3 amino acids: CASSYRTSSGELFF. CDR3 bases: TGTGCCAGCAGTTACAGGACTAGCTCCGGGGAGCTGTTTTTT. This chain uses TRBV13 with TRBJ2-2; the match to TRBD2 covers 8 bases. V lost 6 bases and J lost 6; bases outside the gene matches: 6. CDR1 PRHDT and CDR2 FYEKMQ come from the germline V gene (reference sequence). CDR3 length: 14 residues.

This sequence joins TRBV29-1 and TRBJ1-2; 10 bases fit TRBD1. The CDR3 totals 14 residues. The germline CDR1 and CDR2 sequences are SQVTM and ANQGSEA. The V segment lost 7 bases and the J segment 4 bases; nucleotides outside the gene matches: 9. This CDR3 is CSAPDRDRGYGYTF. CDR3 sequence (DNA): TGCAGCGCCCCAGACCGGGACAGGGGCTATGGCTACACCTTC.

The chain recombines TRBV7-9 with TRBJ1-5; tentatively, D is TRBD1 (5 bases). Germline V gives CDR1 SEHNR, CDR2 FQNEAQ (reference sequence). This CDR3 has 14 residues. Trimming shortened V by 8 bases and J by 0 bases, and 11 bases separated the two germline ends. CDR3 sequence (DNA): TGTGCCAGCGGGGCACCATATAGCAATCAGCCCCAGCATTTT. Translated, it gives CASGAPYSNQPQHF.

The chain recombines TRBV27 with TRBJ2-7; 8 bases map to TRBD1. The V segment lost 4 bases and the J segment 2 bases; nucleotides outside the gene matches: 10. The V gene's germline CDR1 is MNHEY and CDR2 SMNVEV (reference sequence). The CDR3 runs to 16 residues. In nucleotides, the CDR3 is TGTGCCAGCAGTTACCAAGGACAGGGTAGCCCCTACGAGCAGTACTTC. Translated, it gives CASSYQGQGSPYEQYF.

This chain links TRBV5-1 with TRBJ2-1; no clear D gene. Germline loops: CDR1 SGHRS, CDR2 YFSETQ. This CDR3 has 13 residues. Trimming left V 0 bases short and J 6 bases short, with 7 bases between. As DNA, the CDR3 is TGCGCCAGCAGCTTGGCTGGCTTCAATGAGCAGTTCTTC. Encoded protein: CASSLAGFNEQFF.

The chain carries TRBV25-1 and TRBJ1-3; the D is unclear. The CDR3 is made up of 15 amino acids. Germline V CDR1 and CDR2: MGHDK, SYGVNS. V was cut by 1 base and J by 0 bases, with 7 bases left in between. CDR3 sequence reads: CASSESGSSGNTIYF. The CDR3 DNA is TGTGCCAGCAGTGAATCCGGGAGCTCTGGAAACACCATATATTTT.

The chain couples TRBV5-1 to TRBJ2-1; a weak D match, TRBD2 (5 bases). Trimming shortened V by 0 bases and J by 4 bases, and 8 bases separated the two germline ends. Looked up from germline, CDR1 is SGHRS and CDR2 is YFSETQ. The CDR3 totals 14 residues. In nucleotides, the CDR3 is TGCGCCAGCAGCTTGGACGGGAATTACAATGAGCAGTTCTTC. Translation: CASSLDGNYNEQFF.